This T cell receptor (beta chain) emerged from a study of shared clonotypes between healthy human individuals (dated by TCRdb to the early 2020s). Concerning the study at large: The cohort comprised a couple of women and a few men aged 18 to 49 years. Per donor, three plates each were used for CD4 naive and CD4 memory, two for CD8 naive, and one for CD8 memory. The study deeply sequenced blood TCR repertoires of about 5 healthy adults to estimate repertoire size and the extent of clonotype sharing between individuals. Different laboratories and diverse techniques were used to prepare libraries and sequence TCR repertoires, to increase sequencing depth and limit assay-specific biases. Per donor, leukapheresis produced somewhere between about 0.94 and 10 billion PBMCs. What the research found in general, with its limitations: Compared with non-shared clonotypes, the clonotypes found in all four sorted-subset donors had higher generation probabilities. Sampling was restricted to blood, and TCR repertoires in tissue are likely to differ from TCR repertoires in blood. Incomplete sequencing was indicated by rarefaction of sorted-subset datasets, despite the large sequencing depth. When several donors were compared, the shared fraction of clonotypes was around 5% for naive CD4, more than 3% for naive CD8, 2% to 2.5% for memory CD4, and under 0.5% for memory CD8. Because the study included a small number of donors, the genetic and exposure-history diversity represented was limited. Estimated clonotype richness was generally larger for naive than for memory subsets. Pairwise subsampling led to the expectation that sequencing depth would affect the degree of clonotype sharing among donors.

Comments on this clone: Its antigen remains undetermined. No base-level quality is on record; no much larger clone is a single base apart.

The donors were healthy, HIV-negative adults with no recently reported acute infections or vaccinations. All donors were Caucasian adults living in Nashville, Tennessee, USA. Magnetic negative selection was used to enrich CD4+ T cells, after which naive cells were positively selected on CD45RA and the negative fraction became the memory subset. After blood collection by leukapheresis, PBMCs were isolated using Ficoll-Histopaque density gradient centrifugation and then cryopreserved in the vapor phase of liquid nitrogen. Purity and quantity of every magnetically sorted T cell population were checked by analytical flow cytometry. Each sorted fraction had its genomic DNA isolated and then quantified by UV absorbance on a Nanodrop 2000c. The CDR3, cysteine through phenylalanine, is 14 amino acids long. Only CDR3 DNA is held: 42 bases, read in frame from base 1. Sequences MNHEY (CDR1) and SMNVEV (CDR2) are obtained from the germline V gene (reference sequence). Cut back by 8 bases and 5 bases, the V and J ends lie 16 bases apart.

Using the deep immunoSEQ assay, TCR CDR3 regions were amplified from genomic DNA by multiplex PCR. For each cell subset, the extracted genomic DNA was distributed evenly across all wells of several immunoSEQ 96-well plates, and each plate served as one replicate. For sorted subsets, each replicate PCR was loaded with roughly 0.2 ug genomic DNA, equivalent to approximately 27,000 T cell genomes. Purified libraries were measured with a Qubit 3.0 fluorometer, size-checked on a Bioanalyzer 2100, and measured again with the KAPA Library Quantification kit. Each immunoSEQ 96-well plate was sequenced on its own single-read 150-cycle Illumina NextSeq 550 flow cell. The published analysis was carried out like this. Because the immunoSEQ output held only junctional sequences and lacked quality scores, the filtering could not match the filtering applied to full-length reads. To assign V/J genes and CDR3, sequences were annotated against IMGT germline references using PyIR, a Python wrapper for IgBLAST v1.9. Any read was removed if the V/J assignment was weak (E-value above 1e-6), the CDR3 was missing, or the read contained stop codons, out-of-frame junctions, or ambiguous translated residues. V3J clonotypes were defined by identical inferred V gene, J gene, and CDR3 amino acid sequence. Percentage overlap between repertoires was computed as shared unique clonotypes divided by the size of the smaller repertoire. Repertoire richness was assessed with RTK rarefaction, the Chao1 estimator, and Recon v2.1 estimates of unobserved clonotypes. Generation probabilities were computed with OLGA for all TCRbeta clonotypes obtained by the gDNA method from several donors. Sourced from immuneACCESS, this table was stored by TCRdb with only in-frame sequences that have V and J called. A share of the clones is absent; for the studies checked, an unresolved V gene accounts for under half, and the remainder has no known explanation. From that table come the V and J calls and clone size; the DNA was used to work out D and trimming. This sample holds about 1.5 million clones; roughly 95% were observed only once. In total, the top ten clones hold approximately 1.1% of the sample.

This receptor chain uses TRBV27 and TRBJ1-5, with the D gene call left open. Input material: naive CD4+ T cells sorted from blood. According to the study, the label for this sample's cell subset or site signals: CD45RA+ positively selected. The sequence came from a man aged 25 to 40 in good health. The sequenced DNA is TGTGCCAGCTTTAATTTCTGGGTAGATCAGCCCCAGCATTTT. This gives the protein CASFNFWVDQPQHF.